The following is a T cell receptor beta chain sequence with its context. This record belongs to a study of blood T cell repertoires in COVID-19. Turning to the study itself: There were acute and convalescent COVID-19 samples, and they came from the United States, Italy and Spain.

V lost 1 base and J lost 1, with 14 bases in between. The CDR3 covers 15 residues. The V gene's germline CDR1 is GTSNPN and CDR2 SVGIG (reference sequence). Produced via immunoSEQ multiplex PCR; TCRdb's table is partial and in-frame only. The sample lists approximately 45,000 clones; around 85% were seen once. This chain connects TRBV30 to TRBJ2-7; possibly TRBD2 for D (5 bases). The sequence was collected from a human donor in a cohort sampled during active COVID-19. Material for sequencing was peripheral blood. Here the CDR3 DNA reads TGTGCCTGGAGTGCACCCGGGGTCAAGTCCTACGAGCAGTACTTC. This gives the protein CAWSAPGVKSYEQYF.